The 26 T cell receptor beta chains reported below all come from one sample, sequenced in a study of cytomegalovirus exposure and HLA in healthy donors. The data were produced by immunoSEQ multiplex PCR, yet TCRdb's version contains in-frame clones alone and is incomplete. The table has around 260,000 clones, 90% seen once. Material: PBMCs. Receptors originate from a woman between 25 and 40 years old in good health and CMV-seronegative.

The chain carries TRBV6-1 and TRBJ2-7; no clear D gene. V shed 2 bases and J shed 4 bases, with 15 bases lying between them. Germline CDR1 reads MNHNS; CDR2 reads SASEGT. The CDR3 spans 15 residues. As DNA, the CDR3 is TGTGCCAGCAGTGAAATAGTCAGGTTGGCTTACGAGCAGTACTTC. Translation: CASSEIVRLAYEQYF.

The J gene is TRBJ2-7, the V gene TRBV5-1; weak D call: TRBD1 (5 bases). This CDR3 has 12 amino acids. V was shortened by 4 bases and J by 7 bases, with 12 bases between the two germline ends. The V gene's germline CDR1 is SGHRS and CDR2 YFSETQ. The CDR3 DNA reads as TGCGCCAGCAGCACCGACAGCCCAGAGCAGTACTTC. Encoded protein: CASSTDSPEQYF.

This rearrangement joins TRBV7-6 to TRBJ2-7; D may be TRBD1 or TRBD2 (6 bases each). The CDR3 runs 15 residues. V shed 5 bases and J shed 6 bases, with 20 bases lying between them. Germline-derived CDR1 and CDR2 are SGHVS and FNYEAQ. CDR3 sequence (DNA): TGTGCCAGCAGCATGGGGGCAGGGGTGGAGGGCGAGCAGTACTTC. This translates into CASSMGAGVEGEQYF. The whole variable domain, remainder taken from reference TRBV7-6 and TRBJ2-7, is GAGVSQSPRYKVTKRGQDVALRCDPISGHVSLYWYRQALGQGPEFLTYFNYEAQQDKSGLPNDRFSAERPEGSISTLTIQRTEQRDSAMYRCASSMGAGVEGEQYFGPGTRLTVT.

This chain joins TRBV18 and TRBJ2-7; weak D call: TRBD1 (6 bases). The CDR3 runs 12 residues. CDR1 KGHSH and CDR2 LQKENI come from the germline V gene. The V end was cut by 5 bases, the J end by 3 bases, with 8 bases between. CDR3 sequence reads: CASSGQFYEQYF. The DNA of the CDR3 is TGTGCCAGCTCAGGACAGTTCTACGAGCAGTACTTC.

The genes are TRBV11-2 and TRBJ2-3; 8 bases align to TRBD2. The CDR3 is 18 amino acids. Germline CDR1 is SGHAT and CDR2 is FQNNGV. The junction had 10 bases not matched to a gene; V was cut back by 0 bases and J by 2 bases. The CDR3 sequence: CASSLDWPTGGDTDTQYF. The CDR3 coding sequence is TGTGCCAGCAGCTTAGACTGGCCTACGGGAGGGGACACAGATACGCAGTATTTT.

The genes are TRBV4-1 and TRBJ2-7; 10 nucleotides match TRBD1. Trimming removed 1 base from V and 10 bases from J; junction bases left unmatched: 10. This CDR3 spans 15 amino acids. Looked up from germline, CDR1 is MGHRA and CDR2 is YSYEKL. In nucleotides, the CDR3 is TGCGCCAGCAGCCAAGGACCCCAGACAGGGGGCAGCCAGTACTTC. It codes for CASSQGPQTGGSQYF.

Of note for this clone: This CDR3 is also generated by other DNA sequences in the sample. CDR3 residues: CASSVEGTGANVLTF. CDR3 coding DNA: TGTGCCAGCAGCGTAGAAGGGACTGGGGCCAACGTCCTGACTTTC. V is TRBV9 and J is TRBJ2-6; no clear D gene. The CDR3 loop spans 15 amino acids. V lost 0 bases and J lost 2, with 6 bases in between. Germline V gene sequence: CDR1 SGDLS, CDR2 YYNGEE.

This sequence joins TRBV28 and TRBJ2-1; 9 nucleotides line up with TRBD2. The germline V gene encodes CDR1 MDHEN and CDR2 SYDVKM. V trimming: 2 bases; J trimming: 6 bases; junction bases outside the gene matches: 5. The CDR3 is made up of 15 amino acids. CDR3 residues: CASSLGLAPSNEQFF. For the CDR3, the DNA is TGTGCCAGCAGTTTAGGACTAGCGCCCAGCAATGAGCAGTTCTTC.

This clone appeared a single time. The chain combines TRBV7-9 with TRBJ1-5, with D possibly matching TRBD1 (5 bases). This CDR3 contains 14 residues. Trimming left V 5 bases short and J 4 bases short, with 12 bases between. Looked up from germline, CDR1 is SEHNR and CDR2 is FQNEAQ (reference sequence). DNA for the CDR3: TGTGCCAGCAGCCGTGTTGGGGGAAATCAGCCCCAGCATTTT. Protein: CASSRVGGNQPQHF.

This sequence joins TRBV7-9 and TRBJ2-6; no reliable D call. This CDR3 is 14 amino acids long. V lost 5 bases to trimming and J lost 0 bases, with 5 bases between them. CDR1 is SEHNR, CDR2 FQNEAQ, per germline (reference sequence). The CDR3 region has the DNA TGTGCCAGCAGCACCTACTCTGGGGCCAACGTCCTGACTTTC. Its protein product is CASSTYSGANVLTF.

The chain combines TRBV10-2 with TRBJ1-2; D is uncertain. V was shortened by 6 bases and J by 0 bases, with 8 bases between the two germline ends. Germline CDR1 reads WSHSY; CDR2 reads SAAADI. This CDR3 contains 13 residues. CDR3 DNA: TGCGCCAGCAGCGCTCATCCTAACTATGGCTACACCTTC. As protein: CASSAHPNYGYTF.

This clone was picked up one time. The chain links TRBV5-1 to TRBJ2-2; maybe TRBD2 (6 bases). V lost 0 bases and J lost 2, with 11 bases in between. The germline CDR1 and CDR2 sequences are SGHRS and YFSETQ. The CDR3 consists of 16 residues. CDR3 region: CASSLGDLANTGELFF. CDR3 nucleotides: TGCGCCAGCAGCTTGGGGGACTTAGCTAACACCGGGGAGCTGTTTTTT.

The chain combines TRBV5-1 with TRBJ2-3; a possible D gene is TRBD2 (5 bases). CDR1 is SGHRS, CDR2 YFSETQ, per germline. There are 14 residues in the CDR3. Trimming stripped 3 bases from V and 2 bases from J, with 10 bases between. Here the CDR3 DNA reads TGCGCCAGCAGCTCCACGGGGTCCACAGATACGCAGTATTTT. It codes for CASSSTGSTDTQYF.

The V gene is TRBV14, the J gene TRBJ2-5; the match to TRBD1 covers 7 bases. The CDR3 is made up of 15 amino acids. Germline assignment: CDR1 SGHDN and CDR2 FVKESK. The junction had 5 bases not matched to a gene; V was cut back by 0 bases and J by 4 bases. The CDR3 reads CASSQDRGWSETQYF. In nucleotides, the CDR3 is TGTGCCAGCAGCCAAGACAGGGGGTGGTCAGAGACCCAGTACTTC.

This clone was observed a single time. The CDR3 nucleotides are TGTGCTAGTAAGCGGACAGGGTCGTACAATGAGCAGTTCTTC. Translated: CASKRTGSYNEQFF. The J gene is TRBJ2-1, the V gene TRBV12-5, with 8 bases lining up with TRBD1. The CDR3 totals 14 residues. After removal of 8 bases from V and 4 bases from J, the junction contained 7 bases not matched to a gene. The V gene's germline CDR1 is LGHNT and CDR2 FRNRAP. Filled out from reference TRBV12-5 and TRBJ2-1, the complete variable domain reads DARVTQTPRHKVTEMGQEVTMRCQPILGHNTVFWYRQTMMQGLELLAYFRNRAPLDDSGMPKDRFSAEMPDATLATLKIQPSEPRDSAVYFCASKRTGSYNEQFFGPGTRLTVL.

The chain employs TRBV7-9 and TRBJ2-2, with 9 bases fitting TRBD2. This CDR3 spans 15 amino acids. CDR1 SEHNR and CDR2 FQNEAQ come from the germline V gene (reference sequence). V shed 6 bases, J shed 4 bases, and the junction held 6 bases outside the gene matches. The CDR3 DNA reads TGTGCCAGCAGGTACCTAGCGGGGTCCACCGGGGAGCTGTTTTTT. Protein sequence: CASRYLAGSTGELFF.

V gene TRBV2 combines with J gene TRBJ2-3, with 8 bases identical to TRBD2. Trimming removed 4 bases from V and 1 base from J; junction bases left unmatched: 4. The CDR3 totals 15 residues. The germline V gene has CDR1 SNHLY and CDR2 FYNNEI. CDR3 protein: CASSVAGLGTDTQYF. CDR3 sequence (DNA): TGTGCCAGCAGTGTAGCGGGATTAGGCACAGATACGCAGTATTTT.

J is TRBJ2-1 and V is TRBV9, with TRBD2 matching 9 bases. There are 16 residues in the CDR3. The V gene's germline CDR1 is SGDLS and CDR2 YYNGEE. Losses at the gene ends were 3 bases for V and 8 bases for J; bases not matched to a gene: 12. The CDR3 DNA reads as TGTGCCAGCAGCGCCGGTAGCGGGAGCGGGGTGGATGAGCAGTTCTTC. It encodes CASSAGSGSGVDEQFF.

The chain is built from TRBV6-1 and TRBJ2-5; D is undetermined. CDR1 is MNHNS and CDR2 is SASEGT in the germline V gene. V shed 5 bases and J shed 4 bases, with 5 bases lying between them. This CDR3 contains 11 residues. The CDR3 nucleotides read TGTGCCAGCAGTCCTGCAGAGACCCAGTACTTC. Translated: CASSPAETQYF.

The V gene is TRBV9, the J gene TRBJ2-2, with 8 bases fitting TRBD1. The CDR3 spans 17 residues. V dropped 1 base and J dropped 6; count of bases not matched to a gene: 11. CDR1 and CDR2 from the germline V gene are SGDLS and YYNGEE. The CDR3 here is CASSVSVQGAEAGELFF. DNA for the CDR3: TGTGCCAGCAGCGTAAGCGTTCAGGGGGCTGAGGCCGGGGAGCTGTTTTTT.

The rearrangement uses TRBV28 and TRBJ2-4, with 8 bases aligning to TRBD1. The CDR3 loop spans 15 amino acids. CDR1 and CDR2 from the germline V gene are MDHEN and SYDVKM. Trimming took 6 bases from V and 3 from J; bases not matched to a gene: 7. CDR3 in amino acids: CASRGTGGGKNIQYF. CDR3 bases: TGTGCCAGCAGAGGCACAGGGGGAGGCAAAAACATTCAGTACTTC. Filled out from reference TRBV28 and TRBJ2-4, the complete variable domain reads DVKVTQSSRYLVKRTGEKVFLECVQDMDHENMFWYRQDPGLGLRLIYFSYDVKMKEKGDIPEGYSVSREKKERFSLILESASTNQTSMYLCASRGTGGGKNIQYFGAGTRLSVL.

The J gene is TRBJ1-1, the V gene TRBV21-1; TRBD1 is the table's D call, not checked against the DNA. TRBV21-1 constitutes a pseudogene. The CDR3 totals 16 residues. The CDR3 DNA sequence: TGTGCCAGCAGCATTAGACAGGGCTCGGTTAACACTGAAGCTTTCTTT. It is translated as CASSIRQGSVNTEAFF.

This clone was seen a handful of times. The J gene is TRBJ1-2, the V gene TRBV27; D gene unclear. The germline V and J ends were trimmed by 4 bases and 5 bases, with 8 bases remaining between them. Germline loops: CDR1 MNHEY, CDR2 SMNVEV (reference sequence). This CDR3 has 12 residues. CDR3 in amino acids: CASSSRMYGYTF. The CDR3 coding sequence is TGTGCCAGCAGTTCCCGTATGTATGGCTACACCTTC.

The rearrangement links TRBV18 to TRBJ2-7; maybe TRBD2 (5 bases). This CDR3 spans 16 amino acids. Germline-derived CDR1 and CDR2 are KGHSH and LQKENI. V was cut by 3 bases and J by 7 bases, with 22 bases left in between. CDR3 DNA: TGTGCCAGCTCACCGCCTTCGGGGTGGAATCTACGAGAGCAGTACTTC. Translated: CASSPPSGWNLREQYF.

The rearrangement links TRBV9 to TRBJ2-5; possible D gene TRBD2, 5 bases. The CDR3 loop spans 14 amino acids. V was cut by 1 base and J by 5 bases, with 12 bases left in between. Germline CDR1 SGDLS, CDR2 YYNGEE. This CDR3 reads CASSVSFGEETQYF. The CDR3 DNA follows: TGTGCCAGCAGCGTATCATTCGGGGAGGAGACCCAGTACTTC.

The chain combines TRBV11-2 with TRBJ2-5; 13 nucleotides align to TRBD2. CDR3 length: 15 residues. The ends lost 5 bases at V and 3 bases at J; junction bases unmatched: 3. CDR1 SGHAT and CDR2 FQNNGV come from the germline V gene. Written as DNA, the CDR3 is TGTGCCAGCAGCAAAGGACTAGCGGGAGAAGAGACCCAGTACTTC. Amino acids: CASSKGLAGEETQYF.